A single sample gave rise to the 7 T cell receptor beta chains below, sequenced in a study of blood T cell repertoires in COVID-19. TCRdb's table, derived via immunoSEQ multiplex PCR, lists solely in-frame clones and lacks some. The table records 150,000 to 200,000 clones, around nine tenths of them present only once. Sequences were obtained from peripheral blood. The receptors were gathered from a young man with active or convalescent COVID-19.

The rearrangement uses TRBV6-2 or TRBV6-3 and TRBJ1-6; D is unclear. CDR1 and CDR2 from the germline V gene are MNHEY and SVGEGT. CDR3 length: 18 residues. The ends were cut back, 6 bases at V and 3 bases at J, with 21 bases in the middle. The CDR3, as DNA: TGTGCCAGCAGCACTAGAAGACCGCTAACGTTCTATAATTCACCCCTCCACTTT. As protein: CASSTRRPLTFYNSPLHF.

The chain couples TRBV5-1 to TRBJ1-2; 7 bases map to TRBD1. The CDR3 extends over 15 amino acids. Trimming cost V 3 bases and J 0 bases; bases outside gene matches: 5. The germline CDR1 and CDR2 sequences are SGHRS and YFSETQ. DNA of the CDR3: TGCGCCAGCAGCTGGGGGGACAGCACTAACTATGGCTACACCTTC. This sequence encodes CASSWGDSTNYGYTF.

The chain recombines TRBV3-1 (or the pseudogene TRBV3-2) with TRBJ1-5; D not certain. V lost 2 bases and J 5 bases, leaving 13 bases between the germline ends. Germline V CDR1 and CDR2: LGHDT, YNNKEL (reference sequence). The CDR3 is made up of 15 amino acids. The CDR3 here is CASSQFGGEDQPQHF. CDR3 nucleotide sequence: TGTGCCAGCAGCCAATTCGGCGGGGAGGATCAGCCCCAGCATTTT.

V usage is TRBV7-3 and J usage is TRBJ2-1; 7 bases map to TRBD2. The length of the CDR3 is 12 residues. CDR1 and CDR2 from the germline V gene are SGHTA and FQGTGA. V was pared by 6 bases and J by 7 bases, with 3 bases of the junction left unmatched. DNA of the CDR3: TGTGCCAGCAGTCCCGGGGGGAATGAGCAGTTCTTC. It codes for CASSPGGNEQFF.

The J gene is TRBJ1-5, the V gene TRBV14; a weak D match, TRBD1 (5 bases). This CDR3 has 18 amino acids. Germline V gives CDR1 SGHDN, CDR2 FVKESK. The V gene lost 0 bases and the J gene lost 0 bases, with 15 bases spanning the gap. The CDR3 bases are TGTGCCAGCAGCCAAGAGTGGGAGGGACCTTATAGCAATCAGCCCCAGCATTTT. Amino acid sequence: CASSQEWEGPYSNQPQHF.

This rearrangement joins TRBV11-2 to TRBJ1-1; D unresolved. The CDR3 extends over 15 amino acids. Germline V gives CDR1 SGHAT, CDR2 FQNNGV. The V and J ends lost 7 bases and 1 base respectively, with 16 bases between them. CDR3 sequence: CASTPGPLWNTEAFF. The CDR3 DNA is TGTGCCAGCACCCCGGGTCCACTTTGGAACACTGAAGCTTTCTTT.

The chain uses TRBV5-1 and TRBJ2-5, with 9 bases aligning to TRBD2. Germline assignment: CDR1 SGHRS and CDR2 YFSETQ. The CDR3 extends over 15 amino acids. J lost 5 bases, V lost 4 bases, and 9 bases had no gene match. CDR3 nucleotide sequence: TGCGCCAGCAGCGGGTTCCTAGCGGGGCAGGAGACCCAGTACTTC. It encodes CASSGFLAGQETQYF.